This T cell receptor beta chain was observed in a study of T cell repertoires in cytomegalovirus infection. Study as a whole: Both CMV infection and a matching HLA type were indicated by public TCR beta signatures. Study outcomes and limitations: The ex vivo response was dominated by HLA-C-restricted CMV-specific TCR beta clonotypes.

Each CDR3 protein gets one entry after TCRdb re-called the reads with MiXCR. The sample has 8,000 or so distinct CDR3 sequences, about half seen once. Trimming removed 5 bases from V and 1 base from J, with 14 bases in between. The CDR3 sequence is 15 residues long. Germline V gene lookup returns CDR1 SGHTA and CDR2 FQGNSA. At least ten counts were recorded for this clonotype. Its antigen is still unknown. Sequences were obtained from PBMCs, sequenced either directly or after in vitro stimulation (not recorded which). This chain connects TRBV7-2 to TRBJ1-1, with D perhaps matching TRBD1 (6 bases). This clonotype was obtained from a human donor in good health (CMV status not recorded). Some clones in this sample may be carry-over from other donors' samples. This chain's CDR3 is CASSIGRGRNTEAFF. DNA of the CDR3: TGTGCCAGCAGCATAGGCAGGGGTCGGAACACTGAAGCTTTCTTT.